This TCR beta chain was identified during a study of CD8 T cells in Susac syndrome. cDNA came from 0.5 to 1 ug RNA primed by random hexamers. TCRdb independently ran MiXCR on the immunoSEQ multiplex PCR reads; one entry per CDR3 protein. The sample has more than 85,000 distinct CDR3 sequences; around 95% are singletons. Blood CD8+ and CD4+ T cells underwent high-throughput TCR beta sequencing. The sample holds one count of this clonotype. Looked up from germline, CDR1 is KGHSH and CDR2 is LQKENI. V was pared by 1 base and J by 5 bases, with 13 bases of the junction left unmatched. There are 17 residues in the CDR3.

This receptor was taken from a human donor in good health. Sample: CD4+ T cells from PBMCs. The V call is TRBV18, the J call TRBJ2-7, with 8 nucleotides matching TRBD1. The CDR3 DNA reads TGTGCCAGCTCACCACTCGTTTCCGGGACAGGAAACAACGAGCAGTACTTC. Translated, it gives CASSPLVSGTGNNEQYF.